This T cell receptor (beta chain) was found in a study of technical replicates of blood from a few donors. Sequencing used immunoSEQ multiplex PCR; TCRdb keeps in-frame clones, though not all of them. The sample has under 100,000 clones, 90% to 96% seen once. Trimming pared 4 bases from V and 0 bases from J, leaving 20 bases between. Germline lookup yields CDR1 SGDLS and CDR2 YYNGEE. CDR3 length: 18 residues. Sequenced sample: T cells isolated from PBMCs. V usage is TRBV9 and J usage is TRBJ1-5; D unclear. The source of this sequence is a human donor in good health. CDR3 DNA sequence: TGTGCCAGCAGCCCTGGTTCCACGGGTGGGTATAGCAATCAGCCCCAGCATTTT. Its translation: CASSPGSTGGYSNQPQHF.